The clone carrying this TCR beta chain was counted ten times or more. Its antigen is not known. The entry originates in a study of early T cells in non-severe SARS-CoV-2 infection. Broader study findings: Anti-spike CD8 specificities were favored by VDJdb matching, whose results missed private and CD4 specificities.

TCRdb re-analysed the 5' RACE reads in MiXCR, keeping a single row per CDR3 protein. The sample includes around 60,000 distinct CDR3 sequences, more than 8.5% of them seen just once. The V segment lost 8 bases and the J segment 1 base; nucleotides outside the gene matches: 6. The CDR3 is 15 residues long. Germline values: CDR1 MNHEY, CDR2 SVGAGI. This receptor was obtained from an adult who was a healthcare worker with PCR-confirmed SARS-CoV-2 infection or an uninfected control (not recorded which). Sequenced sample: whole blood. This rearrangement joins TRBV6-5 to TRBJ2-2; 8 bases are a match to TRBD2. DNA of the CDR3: TGTGCCAGCCAAAATCTAGCGGGGAACACCGGGGAGCTGTTTTTT. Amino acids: CASQNLAGNTGELFF.